Shown below are 30 T cell receptor beta chains from a single sample sequenced in a study of cytomegalovirus exposure and HLA in healthy donors (dated by TCRdb to 2017 to 2019). The library was made by the immunoSEQ multiplex PCR assay. For the multiplex PCR, a mixture combining 60 forward primers for TCR Vbeta segments and 13 reverse primers for TCR Jbeta segments was used. TCRdb limited this immuneACCESS table to in-frame rearrangements with V and J called. A share of clones is missing; checked studies link under half to unresolved V genes, and the rest is unexplained. This sample comprises 65,000 to 85,000 clones, about 78% of them detected only once. The ten largest clones capture roughly 8.9% of the sample. Sequenced material: PBMCs. The receptors originated from a woman in her thirties or forties in good health and CMV-seropositive.

This clone occurred once. V and J are TRBV19 and TRBJ2-3; no firm D call. From germline, CDR1 is LNHDA and CDR2 SQIVND (reference sequence). CDR3 size: 15 residues. The V end was cut by 3 bases, the J end by 1 base, with 11 bases between. CDR3 coding DNA: TGTGCCAGTAGTATTCCCGGGTTCGGCACAGATACGCAGTATTTT. This sequence encodes CASSIPGFGTDTQYF.

This clone was seen a few times. V usage is TRBV6-6 and J usage is TRBJ1-1; D is uncertain. The CDR3 has 13 amino acids. Between the trimmed V and J ends, which lost 7 bases and 5 bases, there was a span of 14 bases. Per the germline V gene, CDR1 is MNHNY and CDR2 is SVGAGI (reference sequence). The CDR3 region is CASIRGVGTEAFF. As DNA, the CDR3 is TGTGCCAGCATCCGGGGTGTCGGAACTGAAGCTTTCTTT.

This clone was found a few times. The genes are TRBV2 and TRBJ2-7; 8 bases line up with TRBD2. J was trimmed by 3 bases and V by 5 bases; bases with no gene match: 15. Germline V gives CDR1 SNHLY, CDR2 FYNNEI. This CDR3 is built from 17 residues. DNA for the CDR3: TGTGCCAGCAGTTACCACATTACTAGCGGCAATTTCTACGAGCAGTACTTC. Translating gives CASSYHITSGNFYEQYF.

The V call is TRBV20-1, the J call TRBJ1-6; 7 positions agree with TRBD1. Losses at the gene ends were 5 bases for V and 18 bases for J; bases not matched to a gene: 10. The V gene's germline CDR1 is DFQATT and CDR2 SNEGSKA (reference sequence). There are 11 residues in the CDR3. The CDR3 bases are TGCAGTGCTTTCGGGACAGTCACTTCCCACTTT. Protein: CSAFGTVTSHF.

The genes are TRBV7-9 and TRBJ1-2, with D uncertain. The germline V gene has CDR1 SEHNR and CDR2 FQNEAQ (reference sequence). The CDR3 is 16 residues long. V was cut by 5 bases and J by 8 bases, with 24 bases left in between. This chain's CDR3 is CASSARRLGGDEGYTF. The CDR3 region has the DNA TGTGCCAGCAGCGCCCGACGGCTGGGCGGGGATGAAGGCTACACCTTC.

The CDR3 DNA sequence: TGTGCCTGGAGTGTAGGGACTAGCGAAATAGAGACCCAGTACTTC. This codes for CAWSVGTSEIETQYF. This rearrangement joins TRBV30 to TRBJ2-5; TRBD2 aligns across 10 bases. V shed 0 bases and J 4 bases; nucleotides not matched to a gene: 5. The CDR3 length is 15 residues. Germline CDR1 and CDR2: GTSNPN and SVGIG (reference sequence).

This sequence joins TRBV19 and TRBJ1-2; 8 bases agree with TRBD1. This CDR3 region has 16 residues. J gave up 2 bases and V 4 bases, and 9 bases lay outside the gene matches. Per the germline V gene, CDR1 is LNHDA and CDR2 is SQIVND (reference sequence). The DNA of the CDR3 is TGTGCCAGTAGTACCCGGACAGGGAGGAGGAACTATGGCTACACCTTC. It is translated as CASSTRTGRRNYGYTF.

V is TRBV6-5 and J is TRBJ1-3; possible D gene TRBD1, 6 bases. CDR3 length: 13 residues. Trimming removed 6 bases at V and 8 bases at J, with 14 bases between. Per germline, CDR1 MNHEY and CDR2 SVGAGI. The CDR3 sequence: CASRITGGHTIYF. The CDR3 bases are TGTGCCAGCAGGATAACCGGGGGGCACACCATATATTTT.

This clone was observed a handful of times. V and J are TRBV5-1 and TRBJ1-6; 7 positions agree with TRBD1. Germline CDR1 SGHRS, CDR2 YFSETQ. J lost 6 bases, V lost 2 bases, and 5 bases had no gene match. This CDR3 region has 15 residues. In nucleotides, the CDR3 is TGCGCCAGCAGCTTCGGGACAGTGGGTAATTCACCCCTCCACTTT. Translating gives CASSFGTVGNSPLHF.

The J gene is TRBJ2-7, the V gene TRBV5-8; 9 positions agree with TRBD1. The germline V gene encodes CDR1 SGHTS and CDR2 YDEGEE. The CDR3 sequence is 14 residues long. CDR3 in amino acids: CASTLGTGLYEQYF. CDR3 nucleotide sequence: TGTGCGAGTACTCTCGGGACAGGGTTATACGAGCAGTACTTC. Looking up the rest from reference TRBV5-8 and TRBJ2-7 gives the full variable domain: EAGVTQSPTHLIKTRGQQATLRCSPISGHTSVYWYQQALGLGLQFLLWYDEGEERNRGNFPPRFSGRQFPNYSSELNVNALELEDSALYLCASTLGTGLYEQYFGPGTRLTVT.

The chain links TRBV15 to TRBJ2-5, with 10 nucleotides matching TRBD2. The DNA matches TRBJ2-7 better at its end, which makes the J call doubtful. The CDR3 length is 16 residues. Germline V CDR1 and CDR2: LNHNV, YYDKDF (reference sequence). CDR3 coding DNA: TGTGCCACCAGCCCCCATGCAACTAGCGGGGCCTACGAGCAGTACTTC. Protein: CATSPHATSGAYEQYF.

The V gene is TRBV19, the J gene TRBJ1-2; the D is unclear. The CDR3 length is 17 residues. Trimming removed 5 bases from V and 1 base from J, with 20 bases in between. Germline CDR1 and CDR2: LNHDA and SQIVND (reference sequence). This chain's CDR3 is CASSFRNVGEFNYGYTF. The CDR3 region has the DNA TGTGCCAGTAGTTTTCGTAACGTAGGAGAGTTTAACTATGGCTACACCTTC. The full variable domain, rest sourced from reference TRBV19 and TRBJ1-2, is DGGITQSPKYLFRKEGQNVTLSCEQNLNHDAMYWYRQDPGQGLRLIYYSQIVNDFQKGDIAEGYSVSREKKESFPLTVTSAQKNPTAFYLCASSFRNVGEFNYGYTFGSGTRLTVV.

This clone was seen a few times. The chain has TRBV10-3 and TRBJ1-2; D is possibly TRBD1 (6 bases). Deletions cut 10 bases from V and 2 bases from J, with 14 bases between. The CDR3 extends over 13 amino acids. Germline CDR1 reads ENHRY; CDR2 reads SYGVKD. The CDR3 nucleotides are TGTGCCACCCTAAGGACAGCAAACTATGGCTACACCTTC. It translates to CATLRTANYGYTF.

This clone was detected only a few times. The CDR3 nucleotides are TGTGCCTGGAACGCGGGCCCCAATCAGCCCCAGCATTTT. Translated, it gives CAWNAGPNQPQHF. This chain links TRBV30 with TRBJ1-5; D is undetermined. This CDR3 comprises 13 residues. Germline V lookup: CDR1 GTSNPN, CDR2 SVGIG (reference sequence). Trimming stripped 4 bases from V and 3 bases from J, with 10 bases between.

The rearrangement uses TRBV28 and TRBJ1-1; 7 bases agree with TRBD1. V was clipped by 5 bases and J by 3 bases; unmatched bases: 3. The CDR3 has 13 residues. In germline, CDR1 is MDHEN, CDR2 SYDVKM. The chain's CDR3 is CASSNTGDTEAFF. In DNA form, the CDR3 reads TGTGCCAGCAGTAACACAGGGGACACTGAAGCTTTCTTT.

This CDR3 is CASSIRSSYNSPLHF. The CDR3 bases are TGTGCCAGTAGTATACGGAGCTCCTATAATTCACCCCTCCACTTT. This sequence joins TRBV19 and TRBJ1-6; D remains ambiguous. V lost 2 bases and J lost 0, with 5 bases in between. Germline assignment: CDR1 LNHDA and CDR2 SQIVND (reference sequence). CDR3 length: 15 amino acids.

The chain has TRBV6-5 and TRBJ2-3, with 8 bases that match TRBD2. Trimming cost V 7 bases and J 5 bases; bases outside gene matches: 8. CDR1 is MNHEY, CDR2 SVGAGI, per germline. This CDR3 spans 14 amino acids. CDR3 nucleotide sequence: TGTGCCAGCACGACGGGGGGGCCGGGAGATACGCAGTATTTT. Translation: CASTTGGPGDTQYF.

V and J are TRBV7-2 and TRBJ2-5; TRBD2 agrees at 7 bases. CDR3 length: 14 amino acids. CDR1 SGHTA and CDR2 FQGNSA come from the germline V gene. Losses at the gene ends were 4 bases for V and 1 base for J; bases not matched to a gene: 3. CDR3 residues: CASSSWGGQETQYF. CDR3 DNA: TGTGCCAGCAGCTCATGGGGGGGCCAAGAGACCCAGTACTTC.

The J gene is TRBJ1-4, the V gene TRBV28, with 10 positions matching TRBD1. From germline, CDR1 is MDHEN and CDR2 SYDVKM. The V and J ends lost 7 bases and 8 bases, in that order; junction bases with no gene match: 10. This CDR3 is built from 15 residues. CDR3 nucleotide sequence: TGTGCCAGCATCCCCCACGGGACAGGGGAGGAAAAACTGTTTTTT. This translates into CASIPHGTGEEKLFF.

The rearrangement uses TRBV7-2 and TRBJ2-5; TRBD1 might be the D (6 bases). CDR1 SGHTA and CDR2 FQGNSA come from the germline V gene. The V gene lost 5 bases and the J gene lost 0 bases, with 13 bases spanning the gap. There are 15 residues in the CDR3. The CDR3 protein is CASSPPDSYQETQYF. CDR3 in DNA: TGTGCCAGCAGCCCTCCGGACAGCTACCAAGAGACCCAGTACTTC.

The chain couples TRBV19 to TRBJ1-4; 9 nucleotides align to TRBD1. CDR3 length: 16 amino acids. The germline V gene has CDR1 LNHDA and CDR2 SQIVND (reference sequence). With V trimmed by 1 base and J by 1 base, 1 base remained unmatched. CDR3 loop: CASSIADRGTNEKLFF. The CDR3 nucleotides are TGTGCCAGTAGTATAGCGGACAGGGGAACTAATGAAAAACTGTTTTTT.

V is TRBV7-2 and J is TRBJ2-3, with D perhaps TRBD2 (6 bases). The CDR3 spans 17 residues. Germline assignment: CDR1 SGHTA and CDR2 FQGNSA. The V end was cut by 3 bases, the J end by 0 bases, with 16 bases between. This CDR3 reads CASSLPLATTSTDTQYF. CDR3 DNA sequence: TGTGCCAGCAGCTTGCCCCTAGCGACTACTAGCACAGATACGCAGTATTTT.

The chain employs TRBV5-6 and TRBJ2-5, with 8 bases that match TRBD1. Per the germline V gene, CDR1 is SGHDT and CDR2 is YYEEEE. The CDR3 loop spans 15 amino acids. With 0 bases clipped from V and 5 bases from J, the junction kept 6 bases outside the gene matches. This CDR3 reads CASSLGQGAGETQYF. The CDR3 coding sequence is TGTGCCAGCAGCTTGGGGCAGGGGGCCGGTGAGACCCAGTACTTC. The complete variable domain, with remaining parts taken from reference TRBV5-6 and TRBJ2-5, reads DAGVTQSPTHLIKTRGQQVTLRCSPKSGHDTVSWYQQALGQGPQFIFQYYEEEERQRGNFPDRFSGHQFPNYSSELNVNALLLGDSALYLCASSLGQGAGETQYFGPGTRLLVL.

The chain recombines TRBV27 with TRBJ2-1, with D maybe TRBD2 (5 bases). Germline V CDR1 and CDR2: MNHEY, SMNVEV (reference sequence). V dropped 8 bases and J dropped 2 bases, with 19 bases sitting between them. The CDR3 contains 16 residues. The CDR3 is CASYESSGRAYNEQFF. CDR3 DNA sequence: TGTGCCAGCTACGAAAGTTCGGGGAGAGCCTACAATGAGCAGTTCTTC.

The chain carries TRBV5-1 and TRBJ2-5; D call uncertain. Trimming removed 4 bases at V and 5 bases at J, with 12 bases between. Germline-derived CDR1 and CDR2 are SGHRS and YFSETQ. The CDR3 sequence is 13 residues long. The CDR3 loop reads CASSLQFGETQYF. The CDR3 DNA follows: TGCGCCAGCAGCCTCCAGTTCGGGGAGACCCAGTACTTC.

The CDR3 reads CASSLGGDSAPNTGELFF. CDR3 DNA sequence: TGTGCCAGCAGCTTAGGAGGGGACAGCGCCCCAAACACCGGGGAGCTGTTTTTT. This chain uses TRBV7-7 with TRBJ2-2; TRBD1 matches 7 bases. Trimming took 1 base from V and 2 from J; bases not matched to a gene: 10. CDR1 and CDR2 (germline): SSHAT, FNYEAQ (reference sequence). The CDR3 loop spans 18 amino acids.

This chain connects TRBV29-1 to TRBJ2-7, with a possible D match to TRBD1 (5 bases). Germline CDR1 and CDR2: SQVTM and ANQGSEA. There are 16 residues in the CDR3. Trimming removed 2 bases at V and 7 bases at J, with 24 bases between. This CDR3 is CSVETQGSGRAREQYF. In DNA form, the CDR3 reads TGCAGCGTTGAAACGCAGGGCAGTGGTCGGGCTAGGGAGCAGTACTTC.

V and J are TRBV5-1 and TRBJ2-2, with 10 nucleotides matching TRBD2. Per germline, CDR1 SGHRS and CDR2 YFSETQ. V shed 0 bases and J 2 bases; nucleotides not matched to a gene: 4. The CDR3 covers 17 residues. The CDR3 spells CASSLGLAGANTGELFF. CDR3 sequence (DNA): TGCGCCAGCAGCTTGGGGCTAGCGGGGGCCAACACCGGGGAGCTGTTTTTT.

This clone was seen only a few times. This chain uses TRBV7-2 with TRBJ2-5; 13 bases are shared with TRBD2. V dropped 1 base and J dropped 5; count of bases not matched to a gene: 7. The CDR3 runs 17 residues. The V gene's germline CDR1 is SGHTA and CDR2 FQGNSA. CDR3 amino acids: CASSLGLLAGGGETQYF. The CDR3 bases are TGTGCCAGCAGCTTAGGACTACTAGCGGGGGGGGGTGAGACCCAGTACTTC.

The V call is TRBV9, the J call TRBJ2-3, with unresolved D. The CDR3 sequence is 14 residues long. Trimming took off 0 bases at V and 2 bases at J, with 7 bases between the two ends. From germline, CDR1 is SGDLS and CDR2 YYNGEE. The CDR3 bases are TGTGCCAGCAGCGTAGGTCTAGACACAGATACGCAGTATTTT. Protein sequence: CASSVGLDTDTQYF. Full variable domain (outside the CDR3, taken from reference TRBV9 and TRBJ2-3): DSGVTQTPKHLITATGQRVTLRCSPRSGDLSVYWYQQSLDQGLQFLIQYYNGEERAKGNILERFSAQQFPDLHSELNLSSLELGDSALYFCASSVGLDTDTQYFGPGTRLTVL.